This T cell receptor (beta chain) was found in a study of cytomegalovirus exposure and HLA in healthy donors. The CDR3 is 11 residues long. Looked up from germline, CDR1 is SNHLY and CDR2 is FYNNEI. The primer mix had 60 Vbeta and 13 Jbeta primers. The protocol was immunoSEQ multiplex PCR, while the TCRdb copy is restricted to in-frame clones and leaves out a portion. The sample shows some 150,000 clones, about 71% of them seen only once. As concerns this clone: The antigen is undetermined. The junction differs from germline at one of its ends, possibly a read error.

Broader study findings: Follow-up analysis found HLA locus-dependent TCR association rates, highest for DRB1 and lowest for HLA-C.

The TCR was taken from a woman aged 25 to 39 in good health and CMV-seronegative. The sequenced material came from PBMCs. This chain joins TRBV2 and TRBJ1-2, with D uncertain. The CDR3 sequence: CASMEGYGYPF. The CDR3 coding sequence is TGTGCCAGCATGGAGGGCTATGGCTACCCCTTC.